The TCR beta chain under discussion was sequenced for a study of CD8 T cells in Susac syndrome. Study overall: Patients with Susac syndrome had blood drawn and were at that point therapy-naive, on corticosteroids, or on intravenous immunoglobulin alone.

V lost 3 bases and J lost 4, with 15 bases in between. The CDR3 has 15 amino acids. Germline V gene lookup returns CDR1 LNHDA and CDR2 SQIVND (reference sequence). A quantity of about 0.5 to 1 ug RNA underwent reverse transcription using random hexamers. TCRdb fed the immunoSEQ multiplex PCR reads into MiXCR, producing one record per CDR3 protein. The sample consists of over 140,000 distinct CDR3 sequences, approximately 95% of them appearing once. The TCR comes from a human donor with Susac syndrome. The material sequenced was CD4+ T cells from PBMCs. The chain recombines TRBV19 with TRBJ1-1; perhaps TRBD1 as D (6 bases). This CDR3 is CASSIAGARGTEAFF. The CDR3 DNA is TGTGCCAGTAGTATCGCAGGGGCCAGAGGCACTGAAGCTTTCTTT.